Each of the 11 T cell receptor beta chains below was sequenced from the same sample in a study of T cell clones after liver transplantation. Sequencing used immunoSEQ multiplex PCR; TCRdb keeps in-frame clones, though not all of them. The profile shows approximately 70,000 clones, around 84% of them singletons. Source: CD4+ T cells from blood, taken less than 50 months after liver transplant. The source is a human patient who received a liver transplant. The graft donor may have contributed some T cells.

The CDR3 region has the DNA TGTGCCAGCAGTTTATACTCAGTCCTAGCCAAAAACATTCAGTACTTC. Protein: CASSLYSVLAKNIQYF. This chain links TRBV28 with TRBJ2-4, with unresolved D. The V gene's germline CDR1 is MDHEN and CDR2 SYDVKM. The ends were cut back, 1 base at V and 0 bases at J, with 10 bases in the middle. This CDR3 is 16 amino acids long.

The J gene is TRBJ2-5, the V gene TRBV7-2; the D is unclear. Deletions cut 1 base from V and 4 bases from J, with 10 bases between. CDR1 and CDR2 (germline): SGHTA, FQGNSA. This CDR3 is built from 14 residues. CDR3 nucleotides: TGTGCCAGCAGCTTAGTGATCGGCGGAGAGACCCAGTACTTC. Protein sequence: CASSLVIGGETQYF.

The rearrangement uses TRBV11-2 and TRBJ2-5; D is ambiguous. V lost 1 base and J lost 5, with 5 bases in between. The V gene's germline CDR1 is SGHAT and CDR2 FQNNGV. The CDR3 contains 12 residues. The CDR3 nucleotides are TGTGCCAGCAGCTTAGTGAGCGAGACCCAGTACTTC. As protein: CASSLVSETQYF.

The chain has TRBV7-3 and TRBJ2-3; 7 nucleotides align to TRBD2. The V segment lost 5 bases and the J segment 5 bases; nucleotides outside the gene matches: 4. The germline V gene has CDR1 SGHTA and CDR2 FQGTGA. The CDR3 extends over 13 amino acids. CDR3 protein: CASSPGRQDTQYF. The CDR3 region has the DNA TGTGCCAGCAGCCCCGGGAGGCAAGATACGCAGTATTTT.

This chain connects TRBV28 to TRBJ2-7, with D possibly being TRBD2 (6 bases). Trimming stripped 4 bases from V and 3 bases from J, with 10 bases between. Germline CDR1 is MDHEN and CDR2 is SYDVKM. The CDR3 covers 13 residues. The CDR3 region is CASSYTSNYEQYF. The CDR3 DNA follows: TGTGCCAGCAGTTATACTAGCAACTACGAGCAGTACTTC. Using reference TRBV28 and TRBJ2-7 for the parts outside the CDR3, the full variable domain is DVKVTQSSRYLVKRTGEKVFLECVQDMDHENMFWYRQDPGLGLRLIYFSYDVKMKEKGDIPEGYSVSREKKERFSLILESASTNQTSMYLCASSYTSNYEQYFGPGTRLTVT.

The CDR3 reads CASSERRAAQDTQYF. As DNA, the CDR3 is TGTGCCAGCAGTGAACGTCGGGCAGCCCAAGATACGCAGTATTTT. The chain has TRBV25-1 and TRBJ2-3; D uncertain. In germline, CDR1 is MGHDK, CDR2 SYGVNS. Trimming shortened V by 2 bases and J by 5 bases, and 14 bases separated the two germline ends. This CDR3 spans 15 amino acids. Variable domain in full (rest from reference TRBV25-1 and TRBJ2-3): EADIYQTPRYLVIGTGKKITLECSQTMGHDKMYWYQQDPGMELHLIHYSYGVNSTEKGDLSSESTVSRIRTEHFPLTLESARPSHTSQYLCASSERRAAQDTQYFGPGTRLTVL.

This sequence joins TRBV5-1 and TRBJ2-5; TRBD2 matches at 8 bases. Germline CDR1 and CDR2: SGHRS and YFSETQ. The J segment lost 4 bases and the V segment lost 3 bases, leaving 5 bases of the junction unmatched. This CDR3 is 14 amino acids long. In DNA form, the CDR3 reads TGCGCCAGCAGCTCGTTCGGGAGGGGAGAGACCCAGTACTTC. It encodes CASSSFGRGETQYF. The full variable domain, with the rest looked up from reference TRBV5-1 and TRBJ2-5, is KAGVTQTPRYLIKTRGQQVTLSCSPISGHRSVSWYQQTPGQGLQFLFEYFSETQRNKGNFPGRFSGRQFSNSRSEMNVSTLELGDSALYLCASSSFGRGETQYFGPGTRLLVL.

The chain joins TRBV2 to TRBJ2-7; 9 positions match TRBD2. Trimming removed 5 bases from V and 3 bases from J; junction bases left unmatched: 8. CDR3 length equals 15 residues. Germline CDR1 is SNHLY and CDR2 is FYNNEI. The chain's CDR3 is CASSLTSGKIYEQYF. The CDR3 DNA reads TGTGCCAGCAGTTTGACTAGCGGCAAGATCTACGAGCAGTACTTC.

This sequence joins TRBV7-2 and TRBJ2-2, with a weak D call TRBD1 (6 bases). Germline lookup yields CDR1 SGHTA and CDR2 FQGNSA. The CDR3 has 16 amino acids. V gave up 1 base and J gave up 4 bases, with 13 bases separating them. The DNA of the CDR3 is TGTGCCAGCAGCTTAGATGGGAACAGGGCCACCGGGGAGCTGTTTTTT. This encodes CASSLDGNRATGELFF.

The CDR3 reads CASSSRTASEKLFF. In DNA form, the CDR3 reads TGTGCCAGCAGTTCACGGACAGCTTCGGAAAAACTGTTTTTT. This rearrangement joins TRBV6-5 to TRBJ1-4, with D possibly matching TRBD1 (6 bases). CDR3 length equals 14 residues. Germline lookup yields CDR1 MNHEY and CDR2 SVGAGI. V dropped 4 bases and J dropped 8 bases, with 14 bases sitting between them.

V gene TRBV7-6 combines with J gene TRBJ2-2; tentatively, D is TRBD2 (6 bases). Germline CDR1 is SGHVS and CDR2 is FNYEAQ. The CDR3 length is 16 residues. The germline V and J ends were trimmed by 5 bases and 4 bases, with 17 bases remaining between them. The CDR3 loop reads CASSDRLERRTGELFF. The CDR3 DNA reads TGTGCCAGCAGCGACCGACTAGAGCGGCGCACCGGGGAGCTGTTTTTT.